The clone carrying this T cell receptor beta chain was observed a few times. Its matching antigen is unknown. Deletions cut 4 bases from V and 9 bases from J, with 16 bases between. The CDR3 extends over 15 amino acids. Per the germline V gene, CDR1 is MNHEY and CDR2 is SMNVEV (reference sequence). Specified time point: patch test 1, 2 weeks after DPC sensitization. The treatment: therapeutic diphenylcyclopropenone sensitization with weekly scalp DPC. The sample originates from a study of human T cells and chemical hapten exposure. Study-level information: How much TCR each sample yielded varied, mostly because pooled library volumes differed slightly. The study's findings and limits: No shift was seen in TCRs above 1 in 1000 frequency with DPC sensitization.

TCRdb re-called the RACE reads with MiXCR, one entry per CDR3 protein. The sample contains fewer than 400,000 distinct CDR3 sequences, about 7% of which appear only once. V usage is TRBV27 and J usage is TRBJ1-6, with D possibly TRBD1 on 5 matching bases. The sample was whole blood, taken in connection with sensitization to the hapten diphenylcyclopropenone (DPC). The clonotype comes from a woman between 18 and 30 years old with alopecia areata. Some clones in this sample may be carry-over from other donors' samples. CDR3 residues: CASSSQAKRASPLHF. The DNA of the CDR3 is TGTGCCAGCAGTTCACAGGCCAAAAGAGCTTCACCCCTCCACTTT.